Listed here is a single T cell receptor beta chain. This record comes from a study of technical replicates of blood from four donors. Sequencing used immunoSEQ multiplex PCR; TCRdb keeps in-frame clones, though not all of them. The sample has approximately 79,000 clones; approximately 97% are singletons. This CDR3 contains 14 residues. Germline CDR1 SNHLY, CDR2 FYNNEI. The ends were cut back, 7 bases at V and 1 base at J, with 13 bases in the middle. The chain uses TRBV2 and TRBJ1-1; D is ambiguous. Sequencing was performed on T cells isolated from PBMCs. The source is a human donor in good health. CDR3 coding DNA: TGTGCCAGCATGCCACGTACAAGGAACACTGAAGCTTTCTTT. It encodes CASMPRTRNTEAFF. The variable domain in full, with the rest retrieved from reference TRBV2 and TRBJ1-1, is EPEVTQTPSHQVTQMGQEVILRCVPISNHLYFYWYRQILGQKVEFLVSFYNNEISEKSEIFDDQFSVERPDGSNFTLKIRSTKLEDSAMYFCASMPRTRNTEAFFGQGTRLTVV.